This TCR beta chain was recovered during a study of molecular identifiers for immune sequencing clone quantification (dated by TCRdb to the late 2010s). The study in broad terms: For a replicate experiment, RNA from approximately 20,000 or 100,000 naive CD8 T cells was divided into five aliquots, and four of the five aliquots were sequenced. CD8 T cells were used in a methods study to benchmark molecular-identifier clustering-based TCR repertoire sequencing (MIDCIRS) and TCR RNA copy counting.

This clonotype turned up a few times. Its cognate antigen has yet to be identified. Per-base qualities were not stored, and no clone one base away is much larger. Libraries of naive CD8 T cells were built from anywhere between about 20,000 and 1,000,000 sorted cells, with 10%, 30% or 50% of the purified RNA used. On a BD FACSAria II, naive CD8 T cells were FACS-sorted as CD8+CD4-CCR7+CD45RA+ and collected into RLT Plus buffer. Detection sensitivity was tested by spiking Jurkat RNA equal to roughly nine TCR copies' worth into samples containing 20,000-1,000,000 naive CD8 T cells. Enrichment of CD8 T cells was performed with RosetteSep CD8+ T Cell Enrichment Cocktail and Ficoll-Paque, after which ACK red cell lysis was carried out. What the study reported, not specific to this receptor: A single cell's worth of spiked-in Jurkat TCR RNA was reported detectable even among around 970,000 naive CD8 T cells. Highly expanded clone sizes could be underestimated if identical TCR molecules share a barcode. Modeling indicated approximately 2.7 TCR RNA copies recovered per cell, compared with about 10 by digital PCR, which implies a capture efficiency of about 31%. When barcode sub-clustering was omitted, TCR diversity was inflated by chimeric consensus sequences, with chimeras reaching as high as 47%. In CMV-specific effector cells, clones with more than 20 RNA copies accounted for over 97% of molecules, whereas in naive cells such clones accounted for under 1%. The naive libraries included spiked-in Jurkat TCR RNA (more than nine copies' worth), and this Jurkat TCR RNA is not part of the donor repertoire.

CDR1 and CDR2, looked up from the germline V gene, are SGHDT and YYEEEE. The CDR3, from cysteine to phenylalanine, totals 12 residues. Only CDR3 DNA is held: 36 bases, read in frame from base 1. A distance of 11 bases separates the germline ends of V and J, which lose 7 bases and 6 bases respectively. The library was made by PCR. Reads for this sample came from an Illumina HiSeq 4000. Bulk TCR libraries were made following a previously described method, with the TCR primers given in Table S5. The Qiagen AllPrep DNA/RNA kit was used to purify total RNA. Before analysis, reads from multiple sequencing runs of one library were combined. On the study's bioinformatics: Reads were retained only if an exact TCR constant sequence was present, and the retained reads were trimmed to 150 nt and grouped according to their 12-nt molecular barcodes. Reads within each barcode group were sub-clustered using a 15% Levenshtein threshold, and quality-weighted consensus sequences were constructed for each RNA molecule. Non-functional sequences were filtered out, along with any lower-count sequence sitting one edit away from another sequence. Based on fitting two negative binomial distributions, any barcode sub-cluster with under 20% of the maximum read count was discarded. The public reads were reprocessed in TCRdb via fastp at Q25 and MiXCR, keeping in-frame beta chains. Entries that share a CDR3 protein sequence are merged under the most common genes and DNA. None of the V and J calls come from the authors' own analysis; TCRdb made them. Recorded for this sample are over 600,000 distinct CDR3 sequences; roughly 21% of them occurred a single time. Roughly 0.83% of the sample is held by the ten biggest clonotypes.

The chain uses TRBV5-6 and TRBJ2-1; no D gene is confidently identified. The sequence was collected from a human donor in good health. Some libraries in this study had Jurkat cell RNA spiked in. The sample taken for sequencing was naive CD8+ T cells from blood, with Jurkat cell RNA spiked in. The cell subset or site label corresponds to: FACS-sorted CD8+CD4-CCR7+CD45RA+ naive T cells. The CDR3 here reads CASELGFNEQFF. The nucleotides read TGTGCCAGCGAGCTTGGATTCAATGAGCAGTTCTTC.